The entry below describes one T cell receptor beta chain. Its cognate antigen is unknown. On average, the one heparinised blood draw given by each donor was 90 to 150 mL. The sample comes from a study of beta chain features in type 1 diabetes. Study outcomes and limitations: Junctions at VDJ sites from type 1 diabetes patients had fewer insertions and more deletions. The study found moderately but significantly shorter TCRB CDR3s in all four CD4+ subsets of Type 1 diabetes patients. The naive, central memory and Treg TCRB repertoires of patients appeared to be more similar to one another than those of healthy donors.

This CDR3 spans 16 amino acids. Germline assignment: CDR1 SGDLS and CDR2 YYNGEE. Trimming left V 3 bases short and J 4 bases short, with 17 bases between. Reverse transcribing all isolated RNA meant expressed TCRB transcripts were sequenced. TCRdb's copy holds only in-frame clones and misses some; the assay was immunoSEQ multiplex PCR. The repertoire has about 650,000 clones, around 11% of them found once; the top ten carry over 0.1%. This sequence was found in a man aged 30 to 39 with type 1 diabetes. The chain is built from TRBV9 and TRBJ2-1; D is unresolved. Sequenced: naive CD4+ T cells from blood. The CDR3 DNA sequence: TGTGCCAGCAGCGCCCGAGCGACCTTAGGGTACAATGAGCAGTTCTTC. Residues: CASSARATLGYNEQFF.